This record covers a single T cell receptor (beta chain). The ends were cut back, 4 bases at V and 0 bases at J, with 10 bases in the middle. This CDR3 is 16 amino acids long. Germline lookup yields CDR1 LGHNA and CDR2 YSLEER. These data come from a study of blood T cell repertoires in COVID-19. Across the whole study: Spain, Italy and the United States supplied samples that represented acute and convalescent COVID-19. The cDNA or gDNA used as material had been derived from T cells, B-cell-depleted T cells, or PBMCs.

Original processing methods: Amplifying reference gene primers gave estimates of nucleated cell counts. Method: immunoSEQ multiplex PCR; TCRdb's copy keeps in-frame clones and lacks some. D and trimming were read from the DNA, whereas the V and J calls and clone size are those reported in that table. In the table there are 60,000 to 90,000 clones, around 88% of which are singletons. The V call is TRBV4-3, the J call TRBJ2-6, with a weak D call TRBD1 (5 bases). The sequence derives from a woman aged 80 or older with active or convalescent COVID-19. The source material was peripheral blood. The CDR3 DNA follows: TGCGCCAGCAGCCCCACAGGATCCTCTGGGGCCAACGTCCTGACTTTC. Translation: CASSPTGSSGANVLTF.